This T cell receptor (beta chain) is drawn from a study of blood T cell repertoires in COVID-19. Study information: PBMCs, B-cell-depleted T cells, or T cells provided the cDNA or gDNA that made up the material.

The CDR3 spans 15 residues. The germline gives CDR1 SGDLS, CDR2 YYNGEE. Trimming left V 0 bases short and J 3 bases short, with 12 bases between. The data were produced by immunoSEQ multiplex PCR, yet TCRdb's version contains in-frame clones alone and is incomplete. The table has around 140,000 clones, approximately 84% seen once. The sequence derives from a man aged 60-69 years with acute or convalescent COVID-19. Sample: peripheral blood. The chain combines TRBV9 with TRBJ1-2; D might be TRBD1 (5 bases). The DNA of the CDR3 is TGTGCCAGCAGCGTAGCGGCAGGGCCGGACTATGGCTACACCTTC. Encoded protein: CASSVAAGPDYGYTF. The whole variable domain, remainder taken from reference TRBV9 and TRBJ1-2, is DSGVTQTPKHLITATGQRVTLRCSPRSGDLSVYWYQQSLDQGLQFLIQYYNGEERAKGNILERFSAQQFPDLHSELNLSSLELGDSALYFCASSVAAGPDYGYTFGSGTRLTVV.